What follows are 10 T cell receptor beta chains derived from one specimen sequenced in a study of T cells in Graves' hyperthyroidism and ophthalmopathy. Authors of the study amplified TCR beta CDR3 regions from RNA transcripts. Initially, a first-round RT-PCR of the TCR CDR3 employed the HTBI primer set. TCRdb reanalysed the multiplex PCR reads using MiXCR and keeps one entry per CDR3 protein. The sample holds approximately 640,000 distinct CDR3 sequences, 17% seen once. Sample: blood. The receptors were sampled from a middle-aged man with Graves' hyperthyroidism.

The chain carries TRBV30 and TRBJ2-1; 7 bases agree with TRBD1. Trimming cost V 3 bases and J 2 bases; bases outside gene matches: 7. The CDR3 contains 15 residues. Germline V gives CDR1 GTSNPN, CDR2 SVGIG (reference sequence). The CDR3 is CAWSLGQATYNEQFF. For the CDR3, the DNA is TGTGCCTGGAGCCTAGGACAGGCGACCTACAATGAGCAGTTCTTC.

This clonotype was counted at least ten times. V is TRBV28 and J is TRBJ2-2, with a weak D call TRBD1 (5 bases). Germline V gene sequence: CDR1 MDHEN, CDR2 SYDVKM. Trimming left V 4 bases short and J 5 bases short, with 20 bases between. The CDR3 sequence is 17 residues long. CDR3 in amino acids: CASSSPRDQGYTGELFF. CDR3 DNA sequence: TGTGCCAGCAGTTCTCCTAGAGATCAGGGTTATACCGGGGAGCTGTTTTTT.

This clonotype was counted ten times or more. The V gene is TRBV30, the J gene TRBJ2-7; no firm D call. CDR1 and CDR2 from the germline V gene are GTSNPN and SVGIG (reference sequence). V was shortened by 0 bases and J by 5 bases, with 8 bases between the two germline ends. The CDR3 is made up of 12 amino acids. The CDR3 is CAWSVGNHEQYF. The CDR3 nucleotides are TGTGCCTGGAGTGTCGGCAACCACGAGCAGTACTTC.

The CDR3 reads CASGVDRGPYEQYF. In DNA, the CDR3 is TGTGCCAGCGGGGTGGACAGGGGCCCCTACGAGCAGTACTTC. The chain joins TRBV6-1 to TRBJ2-7, with 9 nucleotides matching TRBD1. With 8 bases clipped from V and 2 bases from J, the junction kept 7 bases outside the gene matches. Germline assignment: CDR1 MNHNS and CDR2 SASEGT. The CDR3 totals 14 residues.

There are a few counts of this clonotype. The chain combines TRBV6-5 with TRBJ1-2, with D perhaps matching TRBD1 (5 bases). V shed 2 bases and J shed 2 bases, with 21 bases lying between them. Germline CDR1 is MNHEY and CDR2 is SVGAGI. This CDR3 is built from 18 residues. The CDR3: CASSYLRSWQDTNYGYTF. As DNA, the CDR3 is TGTGCCAGCAGTTACCTAAGGTCTTGGCAGGACACCAACTATGGCTACACCTTC.

The sample holds many counts of this clonotype. The V gene is TRBV6-1, the J gene TRBJ2-5, with unresolved D. Germline loops: CDR1 MNHNS, CDR2 SASEGT. V was trimmed by 11 bases and J by 0 bases, leaving 7 bases between them. CDR3 size: 11 residues. The CDR3 reads CAGDNQETQYF. CDR3 sequence (DNA): TGTGCCGGCGATAACCAAGAGACCCAGTACTTC.

This clonotype was seen many times. The chain is built from TRBV28 and TRBJ1-6; D is uncertain. V shed 6 bases and J shed 7 bases, with 7 bases lying between them. The CDR3 has 12 residues. Germline V gene sequence: CDR1 MDHEN, CDR2 SYDVKM. The CDR3 protein is CASRRINSPLHF. The CDR3 DNA reads TGTGCCAGCAGACGGATAAATTCACCCCTCCACTTT.

There are a few counts of this clonotype. The J gene is TRBJ2-1, the V gene TRBV29-1; 14 bases fit TRBD2. The CDR3 is made up of 16 amino acids. The V and J ends lost 1 base and 7 bases, in that order; junction bases with no gene match: 6. The germline CDR1 and CDR2 sequences are SQVTM and ANQGSEA. CDR3 sequence reads: CSVEAGLAGARNEQFF. CDR3 nucleotides: TGCAGCGTTGAAGCGGGACTAGCGGGAGCCCGAAATGAGCAGTTCTTC.

This clonotype was observed many times. This sequence joins TRBV2 and TRBJ2-7; 9 nucleotides align to TRBD1. Looked up from germline, CDR1 is SNHLY and CDR2 is FYNNEI. The CDR3 is made up of 13 amino acids. The trim removed 7 bases at V and 7 bases at J, leaving 8 bases unmatched. The DNA of the CDR3 is TGTGCCAGCAACTGGGGACAGGGTGATGAGCAGTACTTC. This translates into CASNWGQGDEQYF.

This chain uses TRBV28 with TRBJ1-1; TRBD1 matches at 10 bases. The CDR3 has 14 residues. The germline V gene has CDR1 MDHEN and CDR2 SYDVKM. The ends lost 9 bases at V and 4 bases at J; junction bases unmatched: 8. DNA for the CDR3: TGTGCCAGTGATGGGACAGGGGTGATCACTGAAGCTTTCTTT. Amino acid sequence: CASDGTGVITEAFF. The full variable domain, with the rest looked up from reference TRBV28 and TRBJ1-1, is DVKVTQSSRYLVKRTGEKVFLECVQDMDHENMFWYRQDPGLGLRLIYFSYDVKMKEKGDIPEGYSVSREKKERFSLILESASTNQTSMYLCASDGTGVITEAFFGQGTRLTVV.